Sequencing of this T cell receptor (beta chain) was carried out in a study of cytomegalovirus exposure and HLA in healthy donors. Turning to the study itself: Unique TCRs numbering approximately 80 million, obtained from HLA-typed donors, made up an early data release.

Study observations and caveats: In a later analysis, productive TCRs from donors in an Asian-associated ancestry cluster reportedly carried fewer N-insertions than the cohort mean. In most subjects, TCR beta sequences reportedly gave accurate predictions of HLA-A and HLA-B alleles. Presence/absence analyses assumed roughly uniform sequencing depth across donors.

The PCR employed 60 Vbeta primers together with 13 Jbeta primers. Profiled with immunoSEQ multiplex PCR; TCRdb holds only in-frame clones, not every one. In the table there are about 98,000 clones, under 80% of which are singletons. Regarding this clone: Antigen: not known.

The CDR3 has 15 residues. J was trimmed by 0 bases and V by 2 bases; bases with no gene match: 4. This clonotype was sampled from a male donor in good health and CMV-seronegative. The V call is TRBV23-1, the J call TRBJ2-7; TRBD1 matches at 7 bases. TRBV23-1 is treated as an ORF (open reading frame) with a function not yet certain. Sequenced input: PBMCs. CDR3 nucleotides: TGCGCCAGCAGTCAACATGGGGACAGCTCCTACGAGCAGTACTTC. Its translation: CASSQHGDSSYEQYF.